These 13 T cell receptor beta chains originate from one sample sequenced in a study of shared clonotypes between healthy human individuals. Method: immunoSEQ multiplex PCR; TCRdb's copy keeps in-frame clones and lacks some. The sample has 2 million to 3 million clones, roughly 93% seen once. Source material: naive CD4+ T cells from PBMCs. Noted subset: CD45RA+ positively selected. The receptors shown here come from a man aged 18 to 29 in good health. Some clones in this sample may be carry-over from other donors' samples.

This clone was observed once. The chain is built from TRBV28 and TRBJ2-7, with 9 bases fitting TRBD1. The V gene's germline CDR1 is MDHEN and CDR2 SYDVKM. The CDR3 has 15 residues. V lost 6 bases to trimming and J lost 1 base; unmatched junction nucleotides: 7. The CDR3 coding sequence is TGTGCCAGCAGGGGGGACAGGGAACCTTCCTACGAGCAGTACTTC. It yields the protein CASRGDREPSYEQYF. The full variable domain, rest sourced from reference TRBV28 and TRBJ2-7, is DVKVTQSSRYLVKRTGEKVFLECVQDMDHENMFWYRQDPGLGLRLIYFSYDVKMKEKGDIPEGYSVSREKKERFSLILESASTNQTSMYLCASRGDREPSYEQYFGPGTRLTVT.

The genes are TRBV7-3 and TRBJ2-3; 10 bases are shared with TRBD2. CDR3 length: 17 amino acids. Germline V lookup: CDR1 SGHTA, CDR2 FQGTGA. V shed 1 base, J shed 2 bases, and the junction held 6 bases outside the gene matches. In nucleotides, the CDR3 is TGTGCCAGCAGCTTAAGGGCCACTAGCGGGGTCACAGATACGCAGTATTTT. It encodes CASSLRATSGVTDTQYF.

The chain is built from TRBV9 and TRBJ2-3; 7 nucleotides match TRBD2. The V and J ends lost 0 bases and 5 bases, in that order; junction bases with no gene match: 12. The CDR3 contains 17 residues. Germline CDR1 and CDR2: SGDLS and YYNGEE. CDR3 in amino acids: CASSVATGAGLGDTQYF. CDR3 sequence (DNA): TGTGCCAGCAGCGTAGCTACAGGAGCGGGACTGGGAGATACGCAGTATTTT.

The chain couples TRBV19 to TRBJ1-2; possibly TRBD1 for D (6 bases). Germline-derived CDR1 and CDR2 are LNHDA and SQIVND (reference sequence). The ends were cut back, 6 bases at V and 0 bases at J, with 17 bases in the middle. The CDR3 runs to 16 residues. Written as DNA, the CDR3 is TGTGCCAGTAGGATCTGGGGGGGGCCGACTAACTATGGCTACACCTTC. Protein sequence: CASRIWGGPTNYGYTF.

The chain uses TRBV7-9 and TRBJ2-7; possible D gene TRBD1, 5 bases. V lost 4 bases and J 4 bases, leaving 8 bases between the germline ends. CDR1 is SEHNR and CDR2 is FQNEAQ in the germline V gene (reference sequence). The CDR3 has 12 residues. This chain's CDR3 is CASSWGGYEQYF. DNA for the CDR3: TGTGCCAGCAGCTGGGGCGGTTACGAGCAGTACTTC.

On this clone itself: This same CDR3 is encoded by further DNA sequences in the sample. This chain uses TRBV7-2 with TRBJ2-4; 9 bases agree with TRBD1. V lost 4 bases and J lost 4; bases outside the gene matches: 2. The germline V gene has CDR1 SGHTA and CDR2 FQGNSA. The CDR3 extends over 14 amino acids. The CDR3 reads CASSSGTGKNIQYF. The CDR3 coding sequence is TGTGCCAGCAGCTCGGGGACAGGGAAAAACATTCAGTACTTC.

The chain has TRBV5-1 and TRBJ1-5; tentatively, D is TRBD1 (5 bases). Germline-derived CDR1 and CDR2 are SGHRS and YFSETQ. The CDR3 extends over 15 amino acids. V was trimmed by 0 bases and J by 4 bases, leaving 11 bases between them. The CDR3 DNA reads TGCGCCAGCAGCTTGGATTCTCGACAGAATCAGCCCCAGCATTTT. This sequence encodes CASSLDSRQNQPQHF.

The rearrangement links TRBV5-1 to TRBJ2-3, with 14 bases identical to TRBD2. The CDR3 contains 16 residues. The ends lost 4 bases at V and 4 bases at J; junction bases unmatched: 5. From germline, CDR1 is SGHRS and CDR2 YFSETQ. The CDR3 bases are TGCGCCAGCAGCGCCCGACTAGCGGGAGGGGCAGATACGCAGTATTTT. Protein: CASSARLAGGADTQYF.

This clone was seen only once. The CDR3 DNA reads as TGTGCCAGCAGGATATCGACAGGGTCCTACGAGCAGTACTTC. This translates into CASRISTGSYEQYF. The rearrangement joins TRBV6-1 to TRBJ2-7; 7 nucleotides agree with TRBD1. The CDR3 is 14 amino acids. The germline gives CDR1 MNHNS, CDR2 SASEGT. V trimming: 6 bases; J trimming: 1 base; junction bases outside the gene matches: 6.

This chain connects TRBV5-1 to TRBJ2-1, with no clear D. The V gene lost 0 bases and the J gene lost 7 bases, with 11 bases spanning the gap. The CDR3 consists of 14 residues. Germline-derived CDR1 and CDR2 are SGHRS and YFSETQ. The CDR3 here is CASSLGWARNEQFF. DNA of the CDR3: TGCGCCAGCAGCTTGGGATGGGCTCGGAATGAGCAGTTCTTC.

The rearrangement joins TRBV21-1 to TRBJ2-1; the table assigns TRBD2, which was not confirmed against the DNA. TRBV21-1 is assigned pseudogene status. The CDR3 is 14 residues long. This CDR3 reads CASSKGTSHNEQFF. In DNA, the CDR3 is TGTGCCAGCAGCAAGGGGACTAGTCACAATGAGCAGTTCTTC.

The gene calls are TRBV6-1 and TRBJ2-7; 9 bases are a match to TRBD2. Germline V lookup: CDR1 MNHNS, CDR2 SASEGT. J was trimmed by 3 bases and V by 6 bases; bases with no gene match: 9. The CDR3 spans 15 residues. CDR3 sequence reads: CASRVAGASGYEQYF. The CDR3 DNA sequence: TGTGCCAGCAGGGTAGCGGGAGCCTCTGGCTACGAGCAGTACTTC.

The chain's CDR3 is CASSYHGAVGANVLTF. As DNA, the CDR3 is TGTGCCAGCAGTTATCACGGGGCGGTTGGGGCCAACGTCCTGACTTTC. The chain carries TRBV6-5 and TRBJ2-6; possibly TRBD1 or TRBD2 for D (5 bases each). CDR3 size: 16 residues. Germline V lookup: CDR1 MNHEY, CDR2 SVGAGI. The ends were cut back, 3 bases at V and 3 bases at J, with 12 bases in the middle.